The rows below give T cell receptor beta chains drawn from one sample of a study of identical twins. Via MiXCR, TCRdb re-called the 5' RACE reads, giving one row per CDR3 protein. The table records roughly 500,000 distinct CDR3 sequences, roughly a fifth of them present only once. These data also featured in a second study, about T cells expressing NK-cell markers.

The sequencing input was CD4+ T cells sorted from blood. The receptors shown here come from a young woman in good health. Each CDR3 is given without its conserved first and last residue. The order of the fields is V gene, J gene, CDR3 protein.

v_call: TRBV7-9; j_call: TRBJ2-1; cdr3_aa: ASSSSRDRVGNEQF
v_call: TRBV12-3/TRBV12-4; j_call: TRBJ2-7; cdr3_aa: ASTLTGGGKLHEQY
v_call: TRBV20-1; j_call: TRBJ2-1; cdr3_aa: SAVMSGRWLYNEQF
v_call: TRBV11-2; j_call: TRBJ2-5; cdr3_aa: ASSLVDHPETQY
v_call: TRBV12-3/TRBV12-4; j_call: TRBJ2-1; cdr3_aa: ASSLSRNEQF
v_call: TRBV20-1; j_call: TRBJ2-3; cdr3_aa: SAREGTSDTQY
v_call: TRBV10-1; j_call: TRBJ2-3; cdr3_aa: ASSGLAADTQY
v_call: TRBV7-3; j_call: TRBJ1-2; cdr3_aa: ASSLSRNYGYT
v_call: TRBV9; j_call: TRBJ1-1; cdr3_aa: ASSGRGLAEAF
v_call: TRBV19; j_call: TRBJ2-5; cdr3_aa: ASSPSGTRETQY
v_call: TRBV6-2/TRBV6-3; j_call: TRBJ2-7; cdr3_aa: ASSYGTGVYEQY
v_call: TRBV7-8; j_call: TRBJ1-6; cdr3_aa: ASSLAGQGGGILWSPLH
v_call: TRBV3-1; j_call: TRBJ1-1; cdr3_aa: ASSYMTAEAF
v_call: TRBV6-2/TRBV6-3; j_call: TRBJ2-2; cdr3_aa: ASKTTGNTGELF
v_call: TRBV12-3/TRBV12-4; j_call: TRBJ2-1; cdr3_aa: ASSQNFRGEQF
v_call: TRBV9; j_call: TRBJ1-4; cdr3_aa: ASSAWDRGGEKLF
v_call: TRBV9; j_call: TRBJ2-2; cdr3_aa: ASSGQYGELF
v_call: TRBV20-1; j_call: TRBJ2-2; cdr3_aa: SARQLTNTGELF
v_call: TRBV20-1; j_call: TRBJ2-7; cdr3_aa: SASHPAGLSYEQY
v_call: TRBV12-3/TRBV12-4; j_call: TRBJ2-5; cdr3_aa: ASSPRAGLQETQY
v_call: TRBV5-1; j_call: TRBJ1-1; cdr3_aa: ASSPDRGILETEAF
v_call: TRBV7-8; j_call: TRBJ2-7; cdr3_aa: ASSLVVTIGTGGSSYEQY
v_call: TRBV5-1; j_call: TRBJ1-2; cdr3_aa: ASSWQGGGYT
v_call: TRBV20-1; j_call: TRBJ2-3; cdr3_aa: SARGPLSLDTQY
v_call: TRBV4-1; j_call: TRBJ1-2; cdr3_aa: ASSQGGNYGYT
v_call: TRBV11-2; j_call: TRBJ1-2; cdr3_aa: ASSHPMRGNYGYT
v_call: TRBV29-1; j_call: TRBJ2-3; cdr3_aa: SVARSDTQY
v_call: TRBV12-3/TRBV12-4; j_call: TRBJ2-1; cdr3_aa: ASSSHSSEQF
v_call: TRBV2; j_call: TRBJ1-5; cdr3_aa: ASRAGDSYGQPQH
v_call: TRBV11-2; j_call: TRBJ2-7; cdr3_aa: ASSLELGSSFIYEQY
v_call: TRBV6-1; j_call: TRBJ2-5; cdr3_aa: ASKKTPRETQY
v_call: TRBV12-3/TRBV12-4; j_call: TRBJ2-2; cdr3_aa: ASSLGGLAGVITGELF
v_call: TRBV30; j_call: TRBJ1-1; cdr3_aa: AWSRAGTTEAF
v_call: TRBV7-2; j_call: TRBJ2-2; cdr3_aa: ASSSGGPTGELF
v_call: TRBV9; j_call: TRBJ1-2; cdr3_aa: ASSPMGGYGYT
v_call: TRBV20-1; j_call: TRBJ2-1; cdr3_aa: RVVGPRDNEQF